The entry below gives a single TCR beta chain sequence along with its context. The antigen remains unidentified. The time point was: persistent/refractory GD, antithyroid drugs over 5 years with positive TRAb. PBMC RNA was the source of the TCR library. This sample was included in a study of regulatory T cells in long-lasting Graves disease. Study observations and caveats: Persistent Graves' patients possessed reduced TCR diversity relative to recently diagnosed ones.

Library construction for TCR beta used iRepertoire HTBI primers and Arm-PCR of CDR3 regions. Authors' processing steps: Overall, samples carried more than 55 TRBV and about 15 TRBJ segments. TCRdb redid the calling of the multiplex PCR reads with MiXCR, one entry per CDR3 protein. The V and J calls come from TCRdb's annotation, not from the publication. The top ten hold around 40% of the sample, which has about 660,000 distinct CDR3 sequences, 30% seen once. The sample was peripheral blood mononuclear cells (PBMCs), taken when the disease was refractory, from a patient treated with antithyroid drugs. This TCR derives from a female donor with Graves disease.

The CDR3 DNA reads as TGTGCCAGCAGCGTAACAGGTGAATACTACGAGCAGTACTTC. Translated, it gives CASSVTGEYYEQYF. This chain links TRBV9 with TRBJ2-7; maybe TRBD1 (5 bases). This CDR3 is 14 amino acids long. The V and J ends lost 1 base and 3 bases respectively, with 11 bases between them. In germline, CDR1 is SGDLS, CDR2 YYNGEE.